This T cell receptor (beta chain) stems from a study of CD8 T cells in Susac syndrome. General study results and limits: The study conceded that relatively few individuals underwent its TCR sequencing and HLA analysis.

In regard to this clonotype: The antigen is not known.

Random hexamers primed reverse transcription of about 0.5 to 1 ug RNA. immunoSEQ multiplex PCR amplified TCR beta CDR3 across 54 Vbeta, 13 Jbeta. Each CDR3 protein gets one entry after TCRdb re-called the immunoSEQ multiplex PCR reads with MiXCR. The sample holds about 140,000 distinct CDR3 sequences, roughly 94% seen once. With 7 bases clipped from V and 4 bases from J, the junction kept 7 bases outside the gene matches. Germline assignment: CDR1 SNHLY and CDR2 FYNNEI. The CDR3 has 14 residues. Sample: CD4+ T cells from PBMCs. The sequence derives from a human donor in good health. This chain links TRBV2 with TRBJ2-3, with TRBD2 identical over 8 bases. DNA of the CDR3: TGTGCCAGCAAGAGCGGGAGCGGGGCAGATACGCAGTATTTT. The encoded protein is CASKSGSGADTQYF.